The 20 T cell receptor beta chains given below trace back to one sample, sequenced in a study of T cells in Graves' hyperthyroidism and ophthalmopathy. It was RNA transcripts that yielded the amplified TCR beta CDR3 regions. With the HTBI primer set, the TCR CDR3 went through a first round of RT-PCR. In TCRdb, the multiplex PCR reads were re-called with MiXCR into one record per CDR3 protein. Of more than 500,000 distinct CDR3 sequences listed, more than 45% were seen once; the top ten hold 15% to 20%. The sample was peripheral blood or thyroid tissue (not recorded which). The receptors here all came from an adult woman with Graves' disease, either hyperthyroidism or ophthalmopathy (not recorded which).

Ten or more counts support this clonotype. The chain joins TRBV12-3 or TRBV12-4 to TRBJ1-2; 7 nucleotides agree with TRBD1. Trimming removed 5 bases from V and 6 bases from J; junction bases left unmatched: 6. CDR3 length: 13 amino acids. The CDR3 DNA sequence: TGTGCCAGCAGTAGCCTCAGGGGGAATGGCTACACCTTC. This translates into CASSSLRGNGYTF.

CDR3 nucleotide sequence: TGCAGCGTTTCTTTAGCGGGAGTAGGTAATGAGCAGTTCTTC. Translating it yields CSVSLAGVGNEQFF. The chain joins TRBV29-1 to TRBJ2-1, with 9 bases aligning to TRBD2. Germline V gives CDR1 SQVTM, CDR2 ANQGSEA. Losses at the gene ends were 5 bases for V and 7 bases for J; bases not matched to a gene: 9. CDR3 length: 14 amino acids.

This clonotype was counted many times. This chain's CDR3 is CASSFELHEQFF. The CDR3 coding sequence is TGTGCCAGCAGCTTCGAACTTCATGAGCAGTTCTTC. The J gene is TRBJ2-1, the V gene TRBV7-9, with D unresolved. The CDR3 covers 12 residues. Germline CDR1 and CDR2: SEHNR and FQNEAQ (reference sequence). Trimming stripped 3 bases from V and 8 bases from J, with 8 bases between.

This chain connects TRBV28 to TRBJ1-1; 7 nucleotides align to TRBD1. This CDR3 spans 14 amino acids. The J segment lost 8 bases and the V segment lost 4 bases, leaving 10 bases of the junction unmatched. CDR1 and CDR2 (germline): MDHEN, SYDVKM. DNA of the CDR3: TGTGCCAGCAGTTACCTTAACAGGGGAGAGGAAGCTTTCTTT. Its translation is CASSYLNRGEEAFF.

The V and J genes are TRBV10-3 and TRBJ2-1; D may be TRBD2 (6 bases). V was pared by 6 bases and J by 8 bases, with 14 bases between. The length of the CDR3 is 13 residues. Germline lookup yields CDR1 ENHRY and CDR2 SYGVKD. The CDR3 here is CAIRETSGHEQFF. The CDR3 DNA is TGTGCCATCAGGGAGACTAGTGGGCATGAGCAGTTCTTC.

This clonotype was recorded many times. CDR3 in DNA: TGTGCCAGCAGCCCCCGTGGGGCAGGGGCCTATGGCTACACCTTC. Its protein is CASSPRGAGAYGYTF. The genes are TRBV14 and TRBJ1-2; maybe TRBD1 (6 bases). The germline CDR1 and CDR2 sequences are SGHDN and FVKESK. The ends were cut back, 4 bases at V and 4 bases at J, with 16 bases in the middle. The CDR3 runs to 15 residues. The entire variable domain, with the rest obtained from reference TRBV14 and TRBJ1-2, is as follows: EAGVTQFPSHSVIEKGQTVTLRCDPISGHDNLYWYRRVMGKEIKFLLHFVKESKQDESGMPNNRFLAERTGGTYSTLKVQPAELEDSGVYFCASSPRGAGAYGYTFGSGTRLTVV.

The chain combines TRBV2 with TRBJ1-5, with 7 bases fitting TRBD1. V gave up 4 bases and J gave up 1 base; unmatched junction bases: 4. The CDR3 spans 15 residues. Germline values: CDR1 SNHLY, CDR2 FYNNEI. The CDR3 is CASSVGTASNQPQHF. The DNA for the CDR3 is TGTGCCAGCAGTGTGGGGACAGCGAGCAATCAGCCCCAGCATTTT.

Concerning this clonotype: The junction and the germline gene differ at one end; a read error may be behind it. The chain is built from TRBV7-6 and TRBJ2-7; perhaps TRBD2 as D (5 bases). Looked up from germline, CDR1 is SGHVS and CDR2 is FNYEAQ. The CDR3 runs 12 residues. CDR3 region: CASSLEYGELYF. DNA of the CDR3: TGTGCCAGCAGCTTGGAGTACGGGGAGCTGTACTTC.

The chain is built from TRBV25-1 and TRBJ2-7, with 7 bases that match TRBD1. This CDR3 has 12 amino acids. Germline V CDR1 and CDR2: MGHDK, SYGVNS. The ends lost 7 bases at V and 5 bases at J; junction bases unmatched: 5. The CDR3 loop is CASTGDSDEQYF. The CDR3 DNA reads as TGTGCCAGCACAGGGGACAGTGACGAGCAGTACTTC.

The table lists this clonotype with many counts. J is TRBJ2-5 and V is TRBV12-3 or TRBV12-4, with D unresolved. CDR3 length: 12 residues. The ends were cut back, 6 bases at V and 2 bases at J, with 7 bases in the middle. CDR3 nucleotides: TGTGCCAGCAGACAGTCACAAGAGACCCAGTACTTC. It is translated as CASRQSQETQYF.

This clonotype was recorded at least ten times. The V call is TRBV9, the J call TRBJ2-2; D may correspond to TRBD1 or TRBD2 (5 bases each). CDR3 size: 16 residues. Germline assignment: CDR1 SGDLS and CDR2 YYNGEE. Trimming cost V 2 bases and J 7 bases, with 18 bases left between them. The CDR3 loop is CASSVEGSSGNGELFF. DNA of the CDR3: TGTGCCAGCAGCGTCGAGGGGAGTTCGGGGAACGGGGAGCTGTTTTTT. Full variable domain (outside the CDR3, taken from reference TRBV9 and TRBJ2-2): DSGVTQTPKHLITATGQRVTLRCSPRSGDLSVYWYQQSLDQGLQFLIQYYNGEERAKGNILERFSAQQFPDLHSELNLSSLELGDSALYFCASSVEGSSGNGELFFGEGSRLTVL.

This sequence joins TRBV7-2 and TRBJ1-1, with 8 positions matching TRBD1. The CDR3 loop spans 14 amino acids. Germline V gene lookup returns CDR1 SGHTA and CDR2 FQGNSA. V trimming: 5 bases; J trimming: 5 bases; junction bases outside the gene matches: 7. CDR3 nucleotide sequence: TGTGCCAGCAGCCTTCGACAGGGGACGACTGAAGCTTTCTTT. This translates into CASSLRQGTTEAFF.

This clonotype appeared many times. V is TRBV27 and J is TRBJ1-1, with unresolved D. There are 12 residues in the CDR3. The germline gives CDR1 MNHEY, CDR2 SMNVEV (reference sequence). V was clipped by 7 bases and J by 11 bases, with 17 bases between them. The CDR3 loop reads CASITYGRRAFF. Written as DNA, the CDR3 is TGTGCCAGCATTACCTACGGACGGAGGGCTTTCTTT.

This clonotype was detected many times. V gene TRBV12-3 or TRBV12-4 combines with J gene TRBJ2-5, with D possibly TRBD1 on 5 matching bases. The CDR3 is made up of 14 amino acids. The V end was cut by 3 bases, the J end by 1 base, with 9 bases between. The CDR3 here is CASSFLDSQETQYF. For the CDR3, the DNA is TGTGCCAGCAGTTTCCTCGACAGCCAAGAGACCCAGTACTTC.

The chain is built from TRBV14 and TRBJ2-7; a weak D match, TRBD1 (5 bases). This CDR3 is 18 amino acids long. Germline V CDR1 and CDR2: SGHDN, FVKESK. The V end lost 0 bases, the J end lost 5 bases, and 23 bases lay between the germline ends. CDR3 coding DNA: TGTGCCAGCAGCCAAGATTGGGGCCCATCCGGCCTCGGTCACGAGCAGTACTTC. Its protein is CASSQDWGPSGLGHEQYF.

This clonotype was seen a handful of times. This sequence joins TRBV7-9 and TRBJ2-7, with 7 bases that match TRBD1. This CDR3 spans 15 amino acids. Germline CDR1 and CDR2: SEHNR and FQNEAQ (reference sequence). J gave up 7 bases and V 6 bases, and 15 bases lay outside the gene matches. DNA for the CDR3: TGTGCCAGCAGTTACAGCCCGGGACAGACGTCGGAGCAGTACTTC. Residues: CASSYSPGQTSEQYF.

This clonotype has ten or more counts. This chain connects TRBV4-1 to TRBJ1-2; no clear D. Between the trimmed V and J ends, which lost 2 bases and 4 bases, there was a span of 14 bases. This CDR3 is 15 amino acids long. CDR1 is MGHRA and CDR2 is YSYEKL in the germline V gene. DNA for the CDR3: TGCGCCAGCAGCCAATTCTTGACTGTGGGCTATGGCTACACCTTC. Its translation is CASSQFLTVGYGYTF.

V gene TRBV7-2 combines with J gene TRBJ1-1; D is unclear. V gave up 5 bases and J gave up 7 bases, with 14 bases separating them. CDR3 length: 13 residues. Germline values: CDR1 SGHTA, CDR2 FQGNSA. CDR3 region: CASSTRMDGEAFF. CDR3 DNA sequence: TGTGCCAGCAGCACTCGGATGGATGGTGAAGCTTTCTTT.

This clonotype was counted at least ten times. The rearrangement links TRBV13 to TRBJ1-4; D unclear. With 5 bases removed from V and 0 bases from J, the gap between germline ends came to 19 bases. CDR1 PRHDT and CDR2 FYEKMQ come from the germline V gene (reference sequence). The CDR3 extends over 18 amino acids. The CDR3 region is CASSVRMAGPSTNEKLFF. CDR3 sequence (DNA): TGTGCCAGCAGCGTACGGATGGCTGGACCTTCAACTAATGAAAAACTGTTTTTT.

This clonotype was recorded at least ten times. V usage is TRBV20-1 and J usage is TRBJ1-6; no reliable D call. This CDR3 has 14 residues. Trimming stripped 4 bases from V and 4 bases from J, with 11 bases between. From germline, CDR1 is DFQATT and CDR2 SNEGSKA (reference sequence). The CDR3 nucleotides are TGCAGTGCTAATTCGGCAAGTTATAATTCACCCCTCCACTTT. Amino acids: CSANSASYNSPLHF.